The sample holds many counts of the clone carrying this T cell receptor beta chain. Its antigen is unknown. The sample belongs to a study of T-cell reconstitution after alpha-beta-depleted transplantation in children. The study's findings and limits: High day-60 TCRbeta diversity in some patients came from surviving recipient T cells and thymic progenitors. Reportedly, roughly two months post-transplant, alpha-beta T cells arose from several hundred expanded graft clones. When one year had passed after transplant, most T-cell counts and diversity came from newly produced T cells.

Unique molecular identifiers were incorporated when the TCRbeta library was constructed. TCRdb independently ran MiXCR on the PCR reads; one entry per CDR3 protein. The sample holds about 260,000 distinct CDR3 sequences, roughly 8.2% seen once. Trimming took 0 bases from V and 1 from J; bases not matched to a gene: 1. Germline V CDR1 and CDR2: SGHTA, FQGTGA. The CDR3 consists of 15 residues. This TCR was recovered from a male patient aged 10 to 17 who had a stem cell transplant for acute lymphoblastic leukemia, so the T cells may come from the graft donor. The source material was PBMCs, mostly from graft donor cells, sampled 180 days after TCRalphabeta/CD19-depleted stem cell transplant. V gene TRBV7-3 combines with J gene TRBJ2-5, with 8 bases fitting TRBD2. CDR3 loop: CASSLTAGAQETQYF. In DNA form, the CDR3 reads TGTGCCAGCAGCTTAACAGCGGGGGCCCAAGAGACCCAGTACTTC. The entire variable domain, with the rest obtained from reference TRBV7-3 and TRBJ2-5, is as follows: GAGVSQTPSNKVTEKGKYVELRCDPISGHTALYWYRQSLGQGPEFLIYFQGTGAADDSGLPNDRFFAVRPEGSVSTLKIQRTERGDSAVYLCASSLTAGAQETQYFGPGTRLLVL.